Listed below are T cell receptor beta chains from one sample, sequenced in a study of control samples from healthy donors and cancer patients. TCRdb keeps only in-frame clones here, not all; method: immunoSEQ multiplex PCR. The sample yields about 94,000 clones, roughly nine tenths seen once. Sequenced: blood. These receptor sequences come from a woman between 18 and 29 years old in good health. The CDR3 runs from the conserved cysteine through the conserved F or W. D genes are given only for firm matches. A clone size is listed for some rows: how often the clone was seen (once, few, many), or a class if it is expanded.

D: .; V: TRBV18; J: TRBJ2-7; size: .; DNA: TGTGCCAGCTCACCACCGGCAGACCGCTACGAGCAGTACTTC; CDR3: CASSPPADRYEQYF
D: TRBD1; V: TRBV27; J: TRBJ2-7; size: .; DNA: TGTGCCAGCAGTTCCCGGGACAGGGGCTCCTACGAGCAGTACTTC; CDR3: CASSSRDRGSYEQYF
D: .; V: TRBV15; J: TRBJ2-7; size: once; DNA: TGTGCCACCAGCAGAGACCGAGGATTCTCCTACGAGCAGTACTTC; CDR3: CATSRDRGFSYEQYF
D: .; V: TRBV19; J: TRBJ2-6; size: .; DNA: TGTGCCAGCTCCCCTAAGGGAGCTGGGGCCAACGTCCTGACTTTC; CDR3: CASSPKGAGANVLTF
D: .; V: TRBV5-4; J: TRBJ2-6; size: .; DNA: TGTGCCAGCAGCTTTGTTCAAAGTTCTGGGGCCAACGTCCTGACTTTC; CDR3: CASSFVQSSGANVLTF
D: .; V: TRBV2; J: TRBJ1-2; size: .; DNA: TGTGCCAGCAGCTCTATCCGTGGGGGCGAAGCGTTCTATGGCTACACCTTC; CDR3: CASSSIRGGEAFYGYTF
D: .; V: TRBV5-1; J: TRBJ2-2; size: .; DNA: TGCGCCAGCAGCTTGGCCCGAGGGGACACCGGGGAGCTGTTTTTT; CDR3: CASSLARGDTGELFF
D: TRBD1; V: TRBV6-5; J: TRBJ2-7; size: .; DNA: TGTGCCAGCAGGCGAGCCGGGACAGGGATTGGCGAGCAGTACTTC; CDR3: CASRRAGTGIGEQYF
D: .; V: TRBV5-1; J: TRBJ1-2; size: .; DNA: TGCGCCAGCAGCCAAAGGTCGGGCTATGGCTACACCTTC; CDR3: CASSQRSGYGYTF
D: .; V: TRBV7-3; J: TRBJ1-1; size: .; DNA: TGTGCCAGCAGCTCGGGACAGAACACTGAAGCTTTCTTT; CDR3: CASSSGQNTEAFF
D: TRBD2; V: TRBV5-4; J: TRBJ2-1; size: .; DNA: TGTGCCAGCAGCCTGAGCGGGGGATCCTACAATGAGCAGTTCTTC; CDR3: CASSLSGGSYNEQFF
D: .; V: TRBV6-1; J: TRBJ1-5; size: .; DNA: TGTGCCAGCAGTGAATTGGTCGGGGGCGGGTATAGCAATCAGCCCCAGCATTTT; CDR3: CASSELVGGGYSNQPQHF
D: .; V: TRBV9; J: TRBJ2-7; size: .; DNA: TGTGCCAGCAGCGTCGAGGGGGGGCCTATAGACGAGCAGTACTTC; CDR3: CASSVEGGPIDEQYF
D: .; V: TRBV5-1; J: TRBJ1-1; size: .; DNA: TGCGCCAGCAGCTCTCCGGGGGCGGCGGGAACTGAAGCTTTCTTT; CDR3: CASSSPGAAGTEAFF
D: .; V: TRBV4-2; J: TRBJ2-7; size: .; DNA: TGTGCCAGCAGCCCGACTAGTGCTTACTACGAGCAGTACTTC; CDR3: CASSPTSAYYEQYF
D: TRBD1; V: TRBV5-1; J: TRBJ1-2; size: .; DNA: TGCGCCAGCAGCTCCCCCCTACAGGGGCCCGGCGGCTACACCTTC; CDR3: CASSSPLQGPGGYTF
D: TRBD2; V: TRBV5-1; J: TRBJ2-1; size: .; DNA: TGCGCCAGCAGCTTGGCTCCGGGACCCGGACTAGAATCCTCCTACAATGAGCAGTTCTTC; CDR3: CASSLAPGPGLESSYNEQFF
D: .; V: TRBV9; J: TRBJ2-7; size: .; DNA: TGTGCCAGCAGCGTAGGGGGCCAGGGGACCTCCTACGAGCAGTACTTC; CDR3: CASSVGGQGTSYEQYF
D: .; V: TRBV6-1; J: TRBJ2-7; size: .; DNA: TGTGCCAGCAGTGATCCGAGGGCAGACGAGCAGTACTTC; CDR3: CASSDPRADEQYF
D: .; V: TRBV10-1; J: TRBJ1-4; size: .; DNA: TGCGCCAGCAGTGAGTCTCCAGCGGCGGTTTCCAATGAAAAACTGTTTTTT; CDR3: CASSESPAAVSNEKLFF
D: .; V: TRBV5-1; J: TRBJ1-2; size: .; DNA: TGCGCCAGCAGCTTGGAAGCTAACTATGGCTACACCTTC; CDR3: CASSLEANYGYTF
D: .; V: TRBV5-1; J: TRBJ1-2; size: .; DNA: TGCGCCAGCAGCGGGGTTGACTATGGCTACACCTTC; CDR3: CASSGVDYGYTF
D: TRBD1; V: TRBV27; J: TRBJ1-2; size: .; DNA: TGTGCCAGCAGAACAGGGGTGGCCTATGGCTACACCTTC; CDR3: CASRTGVAYGYTF
D: TRBD1; V: TRBV29-1; J: TRBJ1-2; size: .; DNA: TGCAGCTCCGAACGCCGGGACAGCTATGGCTACACCTTC; CDR3: CSSERRDSYGYTF
D: TRBD1; V: TRBV27; J: TRBJ1-5; size: .; DNA: TGTGCCAGCAGTTTAGGACAGGCCTATAGCAATCAGCCCCAGCATTTT; CDR3: CASSLGQAYSNQPQHF
D: .; V: TRBV5-8; J: TRBJ2-7; size: .; DNA: TGTGCCAGCAGCTTGGGGGGGGGCGCGGACGAGCAGTACTTC; CDR3: CASSLGGGADEQYF
D: TRBD1; V: TRBV27; J: TRBJ1-3; size: .; DNA: TGTGCCAGCAGTTACCGGGACAGGCCTGGAAACACCATATATTTT; CDR3: CASSYRDRPGNTIYF
D: TRBD1; V: TRBV25-1; J: TRBJ1-3; size: .; DNA: TGTGCCAGCGAGACAGGGTCTGGAAACACCATATATTTT; CDR3: CASETGSGNTIYF
D: .; V: TRBV5-5; J: TRBJ1-2; size: .; DNA: TGTGCCAGCAGCTTAGGACTTTTCTATGGCTACACCTTC; CDR3: CASSLGLFYGYTF
D: .; V: TRBV4-2; J: TRBJ2-6; size: .; DNA: TGTGCCAGCAGCCTTGTCCAGACGAACTCTGGGGCCAACGTCCTGACTTTC; CDR3: CASSLVQTNSGANVLTF
D: TRBD2; V: TRBV12-5; J: TRBJ2-3; size: .; DNA: TGTGCTAGGGGGACTAGCGGCGGTACGCAGTATTTT; CDR3: CARGTSGGTQYF
D: TRBD1; V: TRBV5-6; J: TRBJ1-2; size: .; DNA: TGTGCCAGCAGCCTAACCCCGGGCCCAGGGGGCTATGGCTACACCTTC; CDR3: CASSLTPGPGGYGYTF
D: .; V: TRBV6-2/TRBV6-3; J: TRBJ1-2; size: .; DNA: TGTGCCAGCAGTTACCCACCCGGGGGCGTAGGTGGCTACACCTTC; CDR3: CASSYPPGGVGGYTF
D: TRBD1; V: TRBV7-7; J: TRBJ2-7; size: .; DNA: TGTGCCAGCAGCGTCTCAGGGGGCGCGGGGGAGCAGTACTTC; CDR3: CASSVSGGAGEQYF
D: TRBD1; V: TRBV27; J: TRBJ1-2; size: .; DNA: TGTGCCAGCAGTTTCCAGGGGGCTCCCAACTATGGCTACACCTTC; CDR3: CASSFQGAPNYGYTF
D: .; V: TRBV7-9; J: TRBJ1-1; size: .; DNA: TGTGCCAGCAGCTTTCGGACAGTTGAAGCTTTCTTT; CDR3: CASSFRTVEAFF
D: .; V: TRBV25-1; J: TRBJ2-3; size: .; DNA: TGTGCCAGCAGTCTAGGTGGTTACCTCACAGATACGCAGTATTTT; CDR3: CASSLGGYLTDTQYF
D: .; V: TRBV3-1/TRBV3-2; J: TRBJ1-1; size: .; DNA: TGTGCCAGCAGCCAAATACGAGATGAAGCTTTCTTT; CDR3: CASSQIRDEAFF
D: .; V: TRBV7-9; J: TRBJ2-1; size: .; DNA: TGTGCCAGCAGCTTAGGTTCTGCCAGTGAGCAGTTCTTC; CDR3: CASSLGSASEQFF
D: TRBD2; V: TRBV18; J: TRBJ2-7; size: .; DNA: TGTGCCAGCTCAAGGGGAGTTCCGGGACTAGCCTACGAGCAGTACTTC; CDR3: CASSRGVPGLAYEQYF
D: TRBD2; V: TRBV5-1; J: TRBJ2-2; size: .; DNA: TGCGCCAGCAGCTTCCAGCGGGGGGTCCACGGGGAGCTGTTTTTT; CDR3: CASSFQRGVHGELFF
D: .; V: TRBV28; J: TRBJ2-2; size: .; DNA: TGTGCCAGCAGAGAGAACACCGGGGAGCTGTTTTTT; CDR3: CASRENTGELFF
D: .; V: TRBV5-4; J: TRBJ2-1; size: few; DNA: TGTGCCAGCAGCTATCCCGGAAGCTCCTACAATGAGCAGTTCTTC; CDR3: CASSYPGSSYNEQFF
D: .; V: TRBV7-2; J: TRBJ1-1; size: .; DNA: TGTGCCAGCAGCCCTCGTTACCAGGGCGGTACTGAAGCTTTCTTT; CDR3: CASSPRYQGGTEAFF
D: .; V: TRBV2; J: TRBJ2-3; size: .; DNA: TGTGCTAGCGGCGGTACGCAGTATTTT; CDR3: CASGGTQYF
D: .; V: TRBV21-1; J: TRBJ1-2; size: .; DNA: TGTGCCAGCAGCAAAGGAAGGAAGGTACAGGGGCCGAGGGACTATGGCTACACCTTC; CDR3: CASSKGRKVQGPRDYGYTF
D: .; V: TRBV19; J: TRBJ1-1; size: .; DNA: TGTGCCAGTAGTATAAGTCAGGGATCGGGTGAAGCTTTCTTT; CDR3: CASSISQGSGEAFF
D: TRBD2; V: TRBV5-1; J: TRBJ2-3; size: .; DNA: TGCGCCAGCAGCTCGCCGGGACTAGCGGGGAAGGGAGATACGCAGTATTTT; CDR3: CASSSPGLAGKGDTQYF
D: .; V: TRBV24-1; J: TRBJ1-1; size: .; DNA: TGTGCCACCAGTGATTCCACCCGAGGGAACACTGAAGCTTTCTTT; CDR3: CATSDSTRGNTEAFF
D: .; V: TRBV18; J: TRBJ2-5; size: once; DNA: TGTGCCAGCTCACCAGGCCACCAAGAGACCCAGTACTTC; CDR3: CASSPGHQETQYF
D: TRBD1; V: TRBV5-1; J: TRBJ2-3; size: .; DNA: TGCGCCAGCAGCTTGGAGGGGACAGGGGGCACAGATACGCAGTATTTT; CDR3: CASSLEGTGGTDTQYF
D: TRBD2; V: TRBV2; J: TRBJ2-1; size: .; DNA: TGTGCCAGCAGTCTGCCCGGGACTAGCATCTATGAGCAGTTCTTC; CDR3: CASSLPGTSIYEQFF